A single sample is the source of the 11 T cell receptor beta chains below, sequenced in a study of spatial heterogeneity in lung cancer. General study findings and limits: One measure, the expanded intratumoral alpha and beta TCR count, tracked tumor mutation counts.

Specified time point: sample taken at primary tumor resection. MiXCR, applied by TCRdb to the 5' RACE reads, yields one record per CDR3 protein. The sample comprises around 7,900 distinct CDR3 sequences, 11% to 15% of which are singletons, and more than 7% rests with the top ten. These receptors lack a known antigen. This specimen was lung tumor tissue, taken at surgery. The source is a female donor with early-stage non-small cell lung cancer.

In its sample, this clonotype was seen many times. Within a library made for alpha chains, this beta chain is off target, and its count is uninformative. This rearrangement joins TRBV2 to TRBJ1-4, with a weak D call TRBD1 (5 bases). The germline V gene has CDR1 SNHLY and CDR2 FYNNEI. V lost 4 bases and J 7 bases, leaving 16 bases between the germline ends. The CDR3 spans 15 residues. This CDR3 is CASSVQGWRPEKLFF. Written as DNA, the CDR3 is TGTGCCAGCAGTGTCCAGGGCTGGCGACCTGAAAAACTGTTTTTT.

This clonotype is medium-sized in the sample. The library was prepared for alpha chains; this beta chain is a stray read, so its frequency means little. This chain connects TRBV6-1 to TRBJ2-7; D possibly matches TRBD1 or TRBD2 (5 bases each). V gave up 5 bases and J gave up 2 bases, with 16 bases separating them. Germline CDR1 reads MNHNS; CDR2 reads SASEGT. This CDR3 has 15 residues. The CDR3, as DNA: TGTGCCAGCAGTCCTAAGCTCCCGGGACCCTACGAGCAGTACTTC. Translating gives CASSPKLPGPYEQYF.

This clonotype appeared a few times. This beta chain was picked up by a library intended for alpha chains and is off target, so its count carries little meaning. The chain uses TRBV29-1 and TRBJ2-3, with 8 bases identical to TRBD2. Trimming removed 6 bases from V and 3 bases from J; junction bases left unmatched: 11. The CDR3 has 15 residues. CDR1 and CDR2 from the germline V gene are SQVTM and ANQGSEA. The CDR3 here is CSVGGLAGGTDTQYF. CDR3 in DNA: TGCAGCGTCGGGGGGCTAGCGGGTGGGACAGATACGCAGTATTTT.

Details on this clonotype: In a library made to pick up alpha chains, this beta chain is a stray read with a size that means little. The chain links TRBV5-1 to TRBJ2-2; 13 bases are a match to TRBD2. V dropped 4 bases and J dropped 6; count of bases not matched to a gene: 9. CDR3 length equals 17 residues. Looked up from germline, CDR1 is SGHRS and CDR2 is YFSETQ. The CDR3 region is CASSLRTSGSNAGELFF. The CDR3 coding sequence is TGCGCCAGCAGCCTGAGGACTAGCGGGAGTAACGCCGGGGAGCTGTTTTTT. The whole variable domain, remainder taken from reference TRBV5-1 and TRBJ2-2, is KAGVTQTPRYLIKTRGQQVTLSCSPISGHRSVSWYQQTPGQGLQFLFEYFSETQRNKGNFPGRFSGRQFSNSRSEMNVSTLELGDSALYLCASSLRTSGSNAGELFFGEGSRLTVL.

This clonotype occurred many times. This beta chain came through as a stray read in a library set up for alpha chains, and its size says little. V is TRBV2 and J is TRBJ2-2; TRBD2 is a possible D gene (6 bases). The CDR3 totals 18 residues. CDR1 is SNHLY and CDR2 is FYNNEI in the germline V gene. V was clipped by 4 bases and J by 4 bases, with 22 bases between them. CDR3 DNA: TGTGCCAGCAGTGCGGGGCCAGGTACATGGAGGGCCACCGGGGAGCTGTTTTTT. Amino acids: CASSAGPGTWRATGELFF.

This clonotype was seen ten or more times. This beta chain slipped into a library made for alpha chains as a stray read, so its size is not meaningful. The rearrangement joins TRBV7-2 to TRBJ2-7; 9 nucleotides agree with TRBD1. V lost 4 bases, J lost 9 bases, and 13 bases stayed unmatched. The CDR3 covers 15 residues. Per germline, CDR1 SGHTA and CDR2 FQGNSA. DNA for the CDR3: TGTGCCAGCAGCTATGGACAGGGGAAGGTGCGTGGGCAGTACTTC. Encoded protein: CASSYGQGKVRGQYF.

There are many counts of this clonotype. As an off-target read in a library built for alpha chains, this beta chain has a frequency of little significance. The chain uses TRBV2 and TRBJ1-1; the D is unclear. The V end was cut by 2 bases, the J end by 4 bases, with 11 bases between. CDR1 SNHLY and CDR2 FYNNEI come from the germline V gene. The CDR3 sequence is 14 residues long. CDR3 DNA: TGTGCCAGCAGTGAAAGAGCCGGAGGCACTGAAGCTTTCTTT. It is translated as CASSERAGGTEAFF.

This clonotype is labeled medium-sized (0.01 to 0.1%). Being off target in a library aimed at alpha chains, this beta chain has a size of little meaning. V usage is TRBV12-5 and J usage is TRBJ2-1, with 7 nucleotides matching TRBD2. The ends lost 7 bases at V and 12 bases at J; junction bases unmatched: 12. Germline loops: CDR1 LGHNT, CDR2 FRNRAP. There are 13 residues in the CDR3. The DNA of the CDR3 is TGTGCTAGTGCCGAAGCGGGGCCCGGGGGGCAGTTCTTC. Encoded protein: CASAEAGPGGQFF.

This clonotype is termed medium-sized (0.01 to 0.1%). The size of this beta chain means little, since it is a stray read in a library made for alpha chains. The V call is TRBV5-1, the J call TRBJ2-3; TRBD2 matches 9 bases. Germline V gene lookup returns CDR1 SGHRS and CDR2 YFSETQ. CDR3 size: 17 residues. Unmatched junction bases numbered 11, after V lost 5 bases and J lost 1 base. In DNA, the CDR3 is TGCGCCAGCAGTTGGGGCCTAGCGGGGATAGGCACAGATACGCAGTATTTT. This sequence encodes CASSWGLAGIGTDTQYF.

This clonotype was observed at least ten times. Since it is a stray read in a library aimed at alpha chains, this beta chain has a size that is not meaningful. The chain is built from TRBV5-8 and TRBJ2-3, with D unresolved. This CDR3 is built from 12 residues. CDR1 is SGHTS and CDR2 is YDEGEE in the germline V gene. With 0 bases removed from V and 10 bases from J, the gap between germline ends came to 9 bases. CDR3 residues: CASSLVMGAQYF. The CDR3 region has the DNA TGTGCCAGCAGCTTGGTCATGGGTGCGCAGTATTTT.

In its sample, this clonotype ranks as medium-sized. In a library made to pick up alpha chains, this beta chain is a stray read with a size that means little. The V and J genes are TRBV20-1 and TRBJ2-5; D uncertain. This CDR3 has 11 amino acids. Trimming cost V 5 bases and J 1 base, with 5 bases left between them. Germline V CDR1 and CDR2: DFQATT, SNEGSKA (reference sequence). CDR3 protein: CSASSQETQYF. CDR3 nucleotides: TGCAGTGCTTCCTCCCAAGAGACCCAGTACTTC.